These 20 T cell receptor beta chains share one sample of origin, sequenced in a study of T-cell reconstitution after alpha-beta-depleted transplantation in children. Construction of the TCRbeta library involved unique molecular identifiers. TCRdb analysed the PCR reads with MiXCR anew, one entry per CDR3 protein. There are about 17,000 distinct CDR3 sequences in the sample; approximately 4.9% occur only once, and about 6.3% lies in the top ten. Sequencing was performed on PBMCs, taken before TCRalphabeta/CD19-depleted stem cell transplant. The source of these receptors is a boy aged 5-17 years with acute lymphoblastic leukemia, due to receive a stem cell transplant.

This clonotype has a count of ten or more. The chain couples TRBV20-1 to TRBJ2-7, with 9 bases aligning to TRBD2. Germline-derived CDR1 and CDR2 are DFQATT and SNEGSKA (reference sequence). The CDR3 is 14 residues long. V was clipped by 3 bases and J by 6 bases; unmatched bases: 9. The CDR3 DNA follows: TGCAGTGCTAGGGGGGGGACTAGCTCTCGCGAGCAGTACTTC. This gives the protein CSARGGTSSREQYF.

This clonotype showed up many times. The chain links TRBV7-9 to TRBJ1-1; D remains ambiguous. This CDR3 region has 12 residues. The germline V and J ends were trimmed by 5 bases and 2 bases, with 6 bases remaining between them. Germline V gives CDR1 SEHNR, CDR2 FQNEAQ (reference sequence). The CDR3 DNA is TGTGCCAGCAGCCTCAGTAACACTGAAGCTTTCTTT. Translated: CASSLSNTEAFF.

Many counts were recorded for this clonotype. V gene TRBV15 combines with J gene TRBJ1-6; no firm D call. Trimming pared 0 bases from V and 6 bases from J, leaving 6 bases between. This CDR3 contains 14 residues. Germline V CDR1 and CDR2: LNHNV, YYDKDF (reference sequence). The CDR3 DNA is TGTGCCACCAGCAGAGATAAGCTTAATTCACCCCTCCACTTT. Its translation: CATSRDKLNSPLHF.

This clonotype is medium-sized (0.01 to 0.1%) by share. The chain has TRBV12-3 or TRBV12-4 and TRBJ2-1; possible D gene TRBD2, 5 bases. V was pared by 7 bases and J by 7 bases, with 17 bases between. The CDR3 has 14 amino acids. The CDR3 here is CASTPSTTSNEQFF. The CDR3 bases are TGTGCCAGCACTCCTTCGACTACTAGTAATGAGCAGTTCTTC.

This clonotype has just a few counts. The rearrangement uses TRBV20-1 and TRBJ1-2; TRBD1 matches at 9 bases. This CDR3 region has 13 residues. Trimming removed 6 bases from V and 6 bases from J; junction bases left unmatched: 8. The germline CDR1 and CDR2 sequences are DFQATT and SNEGSKA (reference sequence). The CDR3 DNA is TGCAGTGCCCGGACAGGGGCGCGGGATGGCTACACCTTC. Residues: CSARTGARDGYTF.

This clonotype is termed medium-sized. The J gene is TRBJ2-7, the V gene TRBV6-6; D perhaps matches TRBD1 (6 bases). V was pared by 6 bases and J by 5 bases, with 11 bases between. Per germline, CDR1 MNHNY and CDR2 SVGAGI (reference sequence). This CDR3 contains 12 residues. CDR3 bases: TGTGCCAGCAGCTCCTACAGGGACGAGCAGTACTTC. Its protein is CASSSYRDEQYF.

Many counts were recorded for this clonotype. CDR3 sequence reads: CASSSGGVAKNIQYF. The CDR3 DNA is TGTGCCAGCAGCTCAGGGGGAGTAGCCAAAAACATTCAGTACTTC. The rearrangement joins TRBV7-2 to TRBJ2-4; the match to TRBD1 covers 7 bases. The CDR3 length is 15 residues. Looked up from germline, CDR1 is SGHTA and CDR2 is FQGNSA. The ends lost 4 bases at V and 0 bases at J; junction bases unmatched: 3.

The rearrangement links TRBV7-9 to TRBJ2-7; tentatively, D is TRBD2 (5 bases). Germline CDR1 is SEHNR and CDR2 is FQNEAQ (reference sequence). Trimming pared 1 base from V and 5 bases from J, leaving 15 bases between. This CDR3 is 15 amino acids long. In nucleotides, the CDR3 is TGTGCCAGCAGCTTAGGCTGGGGAGCATCCGACGAGCAGTACTTC. Translating gives CASSLGWGASDEQYF.

In its sample, this clonotype was seen many times. The rearrangement joins TRBV15 to TRBJ1-1; D unclear. The CDR3 length is 12 residues. CDR1 is LNHNV and CDR2 is YYDKDF in the germline V gene (reference sequence). V was cut by 5 bases and J by 6 bases, with 10 bases left in between. The CDR3 is CATSVGRSEAFF. The CDR3 coding sequence is TGTGCCACCAGCGTAGGAAGGTCTGAAGCTTTCTTT.

This clonotype showed up many times. This chain connects TRBV29-1 to TRBJ1-1; 9 bases fit TRBD1. Germline V gene sequence: CDR1 SQVTM, CDR2 ANQGSEA. The CDR3 runs to 13 residues. The ends lost 6 bases at V and 2 bases at J; junction bases unmatched: 4. The chain's CDR3 is CSVMTGGNTEAFF. CDR3 sequence (DNA): TGCAGCGTCATGACAGGGGGAAACACTGAAGCTTTCTTT.

This clonotype came up many times. The chain recombines TRBV28 with TRBJ1-1, with D perhaps TRBD1 (5 bases). The CDR3 extends over 13 amino acids. Germline CDR1 and CDR2: MDHEN and SYDVKM. V was trimmed by 6 bases and J by 11 bases, leaving 19 bases between them. In DNA, the CDR3 is TGTGCCAGCAGGTACCGAGGGGCGGGTAGGGCTTTCTTT. As protein: CASRYRGAGRAFF.

This clonotype was counted at least ten times. This chain connects TRBV11-2 to TRBJ2-5; 8 positions agree with TRBD2. The germline gives CDR1 SGHAT, CDR2 FQNNGV. V shed 5 bases, J shed 5 bases, and the junction held 7 bases outside the gene matches. The CDR3 has 14 residues. CDR3 residues: CASSELAGSETQYF. The CDR3 nucleotides read TGTGCCAGCAGCGAGCTAGCGGGTTCTGAGACCCAGTACTTC.

This clonotype occurred many times. V is TRBV6-1 and J is TRBJ2-3; D call uncertain. The length of the CDR3 is 14 residues. The germline V gene has CDR1 MNHNS and CDR2 SASEGT. Deletions cut 5 bases from V and 0 bases from J, with 9 bases between. The chain's CDR3 is CASSPLVSTDTQYF. In nucleotides, the CDR3 is TGTGCCAGCAGTCCTCTAGTGAGCACAGATACGCAGTATTTT.

This clonotype appeared many times. The chain combines TRBV7-2 with TRBJ1-2; TRBD1 matches at 8 bases. Germline loops: CDR1 SGHTA, CDR2 FQGNSA. Trimming cost V 3 bases and J 8 bases; bases outside gene matches: 11. This CDR3 region has 15 residues. As DNA, the CDR3 is TGTGCCAGCAGCTTGGAGACAGGGGAATATGGAGGCTACACCTTC. This encodes CASSLETGEYGGYTF.

This clonotype was counted at least ten times. The chain joins TRBV14 to TRBJ2-1; no definite D call. The germline V and J ends were trimmed by 0 bases and 7 bases, with 7 bases remaining between them. The CDR3 covers 13 residues. The germline V gene encodes CDR1 SGHDN and CDR2 FVKESK. The CDR3: CASSQEGRNEQFF. CDR3 bases: TGTGCCAGCAGCCAAGAAGGTAGGAATGAGCAGTTCTTC.

This clonotype came up many times. The rearrangement links TRBV9 to TRBJ1-4; 7 nucleotides line up with TRBD1. This CDR3 is built from 15 residues. V lost 3 bases to trimming and J lost 3 bases; unmatched junction nucleotides: 5. Germline V lookup: CDR1 SGDLS, CDR2 YYNGEE. CDR3 sequence reads: CASSATGAPNEKLFF. In DNA form, the CDR3 reads TGTGCCAGCAGCGCTACAGGGGCTCCTAATGAAAAACTGTTTTTT.

This clonotype has a count of ten or more. The chain is built from TRBV20-1 and TRBJ1-1; TRBD1 matches 7 bases. Germline CDR1 DFQATT, CDR2 SNEGSKA (reference sequence). Trimming removed 8 bases from V and 8 bases from J; junction bases left unmatched: 11. The CDR3 sequence is 12 residues long. This CDR3 is CSTPTVGGEAFF. CDR3 nucleotide sequence: TGCAGTACCCCCACTGTAGGGGGCGAAGCTTTCTTT.

By share of the sample, this clonotype is medium-sized. The chain links TRBV20-1 to TRBJ2-3, with 9 bases aligning to TRBD2. CDR1 is DFQATT and CDR2 is SNEGSKA in the germline V gene (reference sequence). This CDR3 comprises 17 residues. Trimming at V came to 3 bases and at J to 2 bases, leaving 12 bases not matched to a gene. CDR3 in DNA: TGCAGTGCTAGCCCCCCTAGCGGGGCTATAATCACAGATACGCAGTATTTT. Its protein is CSASPPSGAIITDTQYF.

The table lists this clonotype with many counts. V usage is TRBV5-4 and J usage is TRBJ1-1; TRBD1 might be the D (6 bases). Trimming pared 3 bases from V and 2 bases from J, leaving 11 bases between. The length of the CDR3 is 14 residues. Germline V gene sequence: CDR1 SGHNT, CDR2 YYREEE (reference sequence). CDR3 sequence: CASSWRTANTEAFF. In DNA form, the CDR3 reads TGTGCCAGCAGCTGGAGGACAGCCAACACTGAAGCTTTCTTT.

This clonotype was seen many times. The chain joins TRBV13 to TRBJ1-1; D perhaps matches TRBD1 (6 bases). Germline V CDR1 and CDR2: PRHDT, FYEKMQ (reference sequence). Deletions cut 5 bases from V and 5 bases from J, with 18 bases between. This CDR3 is 15 amino acids long. The CDR3 here is CASSATPYRVTEAFF. In DNA form, the CDR3 reads TGTGCCAGCAGCGCCACACCCTACAGGGTAACTGAAGCTTTCTTT. The variable domain in full, completed from reference TRBV13 and TRBJ1-1, reads AAGVIQSPRHLIKEKRETATLKCYPIPRHDTVYWYQQGPGQDPQFLISFYEKMQSDKGSIPDRFSAQQFSDYHSELNMSSLELGDSALYFCASSATPYRVTEAFFGQGTRLTVV.